This entry features one TCR beta chain sequence. This table comes from immunoSEQ multiplex PCR, and its TCRdb copy is limited to in-frame clones, with some not included. The sample contains approximately 20,000 clones, around three quarters of which appear only once. The entry originates in a study of OX40 agonist ivuxolimab in advanced cancers. Autoimmune disease history or systemic immunosuppression led to patient exclusion. The ends lost 5 bases at V and 4 bases at J; junction bases unmatched: 13. Germline assignment: CDR1 SGHAT and CDR2 FQDESV (reference sequence). The CDR3 is 18 amino acids. V usage is TRBV11-1 and J usage is TRBJ2-2; TRBD1 matches 10 bases. This TCR came from an adult with an advanced solid tumor such as melanoma, head and neck, liver or kidney cancer. Sequencing used CD4+ or CD8+ T cells sorted from blood, obtained in a trial of the OX40 agonist ivuxolimab. Here the CDR3 reads CASSPTGTGVSLTGELFF. In nucleotides, the CDR3 is TGTGCCAGCAGCCCCACAGGGACAGGGGTTTCCCTCACCGGGGAGCTGTTTTTT.